These 13 T cell receptor beta chains came from one sample sequenced in a study of blood T cell repertoires in COVID-19. Assay used: immunoSEQ multiplex PCR; TCRdb lists only in-frame clones, some missing. The sample contains 150,000 or so clones, approximately 83% of which appear only once. Source material: peripheral blood. All receptors derive from a man between 65 and 85 years old who had recovered from COVID-19.

The V call is TRBV18, the J call TRBJ2-5, with D maybe TRBD2 (5 bases). CDR1 is KGHSH and CDR2 is LQKENI in the germline V gene. The CDR3 runs 15 residues. V lost 0 bases to trimming and J lost 8 bases, with 16 bases between them. The CDR3 DNA reads as TGTGCCAGCTCACCACCGAGGGCGGGCAGAGGAACCCAGTACTTC. Protein product: CASSPPRAGRGTQYF.

The chain's CDR3 is CASSLELDTQYF. DNA of the CDR3: TGTGCCAGCAGCCTAGAGCTAGATACGCAGTATTTT. The chain combines TRBV9 with TRBJ2-3; no clear D gene. The V gene's germline CDR1 is SGDLS and CDR2 YYNGEE. The CDR3 is 12 amino acids. The V end lost 4 bases, the J end lost 5 bases, and 8 bases lay between the germline ends.

V gene TRBV27 combines with J gene TRBJ2-2; 11 bases map to TRBD2. CDR1 and CDR2 from the germline V gene are MNHEY and SMNVEV (reference sequence). The CDR3 is made up of 17 amino acids. The junction had 8 bases not matched to a gene; V was cut back by 2 bases and J by 6 bases. CDR3 bases: TGTGCCAGCAGTTTACTAGCGGGAGGAGGAACATCCGGGGAGCTGTTTTTT. Translation: CASSLLAGGGTSGELFF.

This clone was detected only once. The chain links TRBV5-6 to TRBJ1-1, with D hard to call. The CDR3 runs to 12 residues. Germline CDR1 SGHDT, CDR2 YYEEEE. Trimming removed 2 bases at V and 8 bases at J, with 10 bases between. CDR3 bases: TGTGCCAGCAGCTTTGCGGAGATGGAAGCTTTCTTT. The encoded protein is CASSFAEMEAFF.

The V gene is TRBV3-1 (or the pseudogene TRBV3-2), the J gene TRBJ1-5; D is uncertain. CDR1 LGHDT and CDR2 YNNKEL come from the germline V gene (reference sequence). The CDR3 consists of 17 residues. V was cut by 3 bases and J by 1 base, with 16 bases left in between. In DNA form, the CDR3 reads TGTGCCAGCAGCCAGGCGGGAGTATATGGGAGCAATCAGCCCCAGCATTTT. Its protein product is CASSQAGVYGSNQPQHF.

This sequence joins TRBV5-1 and TRBJ1-4, with D maybe TRBD1 (5 bases). In germline, CDR1 is SGHRS, CDR2 YFSETQ. The V gene lost 4 bases and the J gene lost 2 bases, with 15 bases spanning the gap. The CDR3 extends over 16 amino acids. CDR3 nucleotides: TGCGCCAGCAGCGTTGGCGCGGCAGGGACTAATGAAAAACTGTTTTTT. Protein sequence: CASSVGAAGTNEKLFF.

The V and J genes are TRBV12-5 and TRBJ2-1; 11 bases are shared with TRBD2. V gave up 3 bases and J gave up 4 bases; unmatched junction bases: 5. Germline V gene data show CDR1 as LGHNT and CDR2 as FRNRAP. This CDR3 is built from 16 residues. CDR3 region: CASGFSGTSGYNEQFF. DNA for the CDR3: TGTGCTAGTGGTTTTTCCGGGACTAGCGGATACAATGAGCAGTTCTTC.

The chain recombines TRBV3-1 (or the pseudogene TRBV3-2) with TRBJ2-1; tentative D call: TRBD2 (6 bases). CDR3 length: 15 residues. The germline V and J ends were trimmed by 4 bases and 4 bases, with 14 bases remaining between them. The germline CDR1 and CDR2 sequences are LGHDT and YNNKEL (reference sequence). The CDR3 protein is CASSPGTEPYNEQFF. The CDR3 DNA is TGTGCCAGCAGCCCAGGGACTGAACCTTACAATGAGCAGTTCTTC.

In its sample, this clone was seen once. The V and J genes are TRBV5-1 and TRBJ1-4, with TRBD1 matching 7 bases. V was clipped by 5 bases and J by 8 bases; unmatched bases: 15. Germline lookup yields CDR1 SGHRS and CDR2 YFSETQ. The CDR3 contains 16 residues. CDR3: CASSLRDSGLGEKLFF. In DNA form, the CDR3 reads TGCGCCAGCAGTCTTAGGGACAGTGGTCTTGGGGAAAAACTGTTTTTT.

This clone was detected once. The chain employs TRBV7-2 and TRBJ1-6, with TRBD1 as a possible D gene (5 bases). V lost 1 base to trimming and J lost 7 bases, with 8 bases between them. Looked up from germline, CDR1 is SGHTA and CDR2 is FQGNSA. CDR3 size: 14 residues. Here the CDR3 DNA reads TGTGCCAGCAGCTTAGGACAGAAGAATTCACCCCTCCACTTT. It codes for CASSLGQKNSPLHF.

Here the CDR3 reads CASSGQGVSETQYF. In nucleotides, the CDR3 is TGTGCCAGCAGCGGGCAGGGGGTGTCAGAGACCCAGTACTTC. The chain is built from TRBV7-2 and TRBJ2-5, with 7 bases lining up with TRBD1. This CDR3 is 14 amino acids long. The germline V gene encodes CDR1 SGHTA and CDR2 FQGNSA. Unmatched junction bases numbered 7, after V lost 5 bases and J lost 4 bases. Together with reference TRBV7-2 and TRBJ2-5, the CDR3 gives the full variable domain: GAGVSQSPSNKVTEKGKDVELRCDPISGHTALYWYRQSLGQGLEFLIYFQGNSAPDKSGLPSDRFSAERTGGSVSTLTIQRTQQEDSAVYLCASSGQGVSETQYFGPGTRLLVL.

This clone was observed once. The rearrangement joins TRBV13 to TRBJ2-1; D is possibly TRBD1 (6 bases). Trimming stripped 2 bases from V and 6 bases from J, with 11 bases between. Germline CDR1 is PRHDT and CDR2 is FYEKMQ (reference sequence). The CDR3 extends over 14 amino acids. CDR3 sequence (DNA): TGTGCCAGCAGCTTACCAGGGGACCTCAATGAGCAGTTCTTC. Translating gives CASSLPGDLNEQFF.

CDR3 nucleotides: TGTGCCAGCAGCTTACGGACTAGCGGGAGCTCGGATGAGCAGTTCTTC. It yields the protein CASSLRTSGSSDEQFF. The gene calls are TRBV5-6 and TRBJ2-1, with 13 bases fitting TRBD2. Germline CDR1 is SGHDT and CDR2 is YYEEEE. J lost 8 bases, V lost 2 bases, and 7 bases had no gene match. The CDR3 covers 16 residues.